These T cell receptor beta chains were read from a single sample in a study of blood T cell repertoires in COVID-19. Only in-frame clones appear in the TCRdb table, and some are missing; sequencing was by immunoSEQ multiplex PCR. The profile shows 84,000 or so clones, over 75% of them singletons. The material sequenced was peripheral blood. These receptor sequences come from a human donor in a cohort sampled during active COVID-19. The CDR3 runs from the conserved cysteine through the conserved F or W. D genes are given only for firm matches. The listing skips clone size in some rows; elsewhere it reads once, few, many or a size class.

J gene | V gene | D gene | clone size | CDR3 DNA | CDR3 protein
TRBJ1-2 | TRBV7-8 | TRBD1 | once | TGTGCCAGCAGCTCCAGGACAGGAACAAGAGACTATGGCTACACCTTC | CASSSRTGTRDYGYTF
TRBJ1-3 | TRBV3-1/TRBV3-2 | NA | NA | TGTGCCAGCACCTCTCAGGGGTATGGAAACACCATATATTTT | CASTSQGYGNTIYF
TRBJ2-1 | TRBV1 | NA | NA | TGCACCGCGAAGGGGAATGAGCAGTTCTTC | CTAKGNEQFF
TRBJ1-6 | TRBV5-6 | NA | NA | TGTGCCAGCAGCACCACAGGGAGTTATAATTCACCCCTCCACTTT | CASSTTGSYNSPLHF
TRBJ2-2 | TRBV5-4 | NA | NA | TGTGCCAGCAGCCTCAGGACAGACAACACCGGGGAGCTGTTTTTT | CASSLRTDNTGELFF
TRBJ1-3 | TRBV7-3 | NA | NA | TGTGCCAGCAGCTTAGGGCCCGGCTTCTCTGGAAACACCATATATTTT | CASSLGPGFSGNTIYF
TRBJ1-2 | TRBV12-3/TRBV12-4 | NA | NA | TGTGCCAGCAGTTTAAGGGGGGGATATGGCTACACCTTC | CASSLRGGYGYTF
TRBJ1-1 | TRBV6-5 | NA | NA | TGTGCCAGCGCTGGGGGGGGCACTGAAGCTTTCTTT | CASAGGGTEAFF
TRBJ2-6 | TRBV18 | TRBD2 | NA | TGTGCCAGCTCACCACCGAAGCGGGGGGGGTCCCAGCGTGGCGTCCTGACTTTC | CASSPPKRGGSQRGVLTF
TRBJ1-2 | TRBV6-5 | TRBD1 | NA | TGTGCCAGCACCCAAGTGGACAGGGTTCAGGGCTACACCTTC | CASTQVDRVQGYTF
TRBJ1-6 | TRBV7-9 | TRBD1 | NA | TGTGCCGGAGGGGGGCTGGGACAGGTCAATTCACCCCTCCACTTT | CAGGGLGQVNSPLHF
TRBJ2-2 | TRBV3-1/TRBV3-2 | NA | NA | TGTGCCAGCAGACCAGCGAACACCAGGGAGCTGTTTTTT | CASRPANTRELFF
TRBJ1-2 | TRBV18 | TRBD1 | NA | TGTGCCAGCTCATCGTTTGCCGGGACAGGGGTTTTGGAAGGCTACACCTTC | CASSSFAGTGVLEGYTF
TRBJ2-7 | TRBV7-9 | NA | NA | TGTGCCAGCAGCACCACCAGAGGCTCCTACGAGCAGTACTTC | CASSTTRGSYEQYF
TRBJ1-1 | TRBV11-2 | NA | once | TGTGCCAGCAGCTTACAGCAGGCAAGGAACACTGAAGCTTTCTTT | CASSLQQARNTEAFF
TRBJ2-5 | TRBV27 | TRBD1 | NA | TGTGCCAGCTCCAGACAGGGGCGGCGTCGGTACTTC | CASSRQGRRRYF
TRBJ2-3 | TRBV18 | NA | NA | TGTGCCAGCTCACCACGAACCCGTAGTTCAACAGATACGCAGTATTTT | CASSPRTRSSTDTQYF
TRBJ1-2 | TRBV4-3 | NA | NA | TGCGCCAGCAGCATGAGCACCCTTTGGGGCTACACCTTC | CASSMSTLWGYTF
TRBJ2-2 | TRBV27 | NA | few | TGTGCCAGCAGTTTAATGGCAGGGGCGACCGGGGAGCTGTTTTTT | CASSLMAGATGELFF
TRBJ2-5 | TRBV6-6 | TRBD1 | NA | TGTGCCAGCAGTTACGGGACAGGGGGGACCCAGTACTTC | CASSYGTGGTQYF
TRBJ1-2 | TRBV9 | TRBD1 | NA | TGTGCCAGCAGCGTGGGCGGGACAGGGGGCGTCGGCTACACCTTC | CASSVGGTGGVGYTF
TRBJ2-7 | TRBV11-3 | NA | NA | TGTGCCAGCAGCTTGGGGGGAGCGTCCGAGCAGTACTTC | CASSLGGASEQYF
TRBJ2-2 | TRBV18 | NA | NA | TGTGCCAGCTCACCTGGAGGGGCGCGCACCGGGGAGCTGTTTTTT | CASSPGGARTGELFF
TRBJ2-3 | TRBV7-2 | TRBD2 | NA | TGTGCCAGCAGCTCCTTTTTCACGGGGGGGCGGGAAGGCACAGATACGCAGTATTTT | CASSSFFTGGREGTDTQYF
TRBJ2-7 | TRBV7-6 | NA | NA | TGTGCCAGCAGCCTATCCGGGGCGGGGGAGCAGTACTTC | CASSLSGAGEQYF